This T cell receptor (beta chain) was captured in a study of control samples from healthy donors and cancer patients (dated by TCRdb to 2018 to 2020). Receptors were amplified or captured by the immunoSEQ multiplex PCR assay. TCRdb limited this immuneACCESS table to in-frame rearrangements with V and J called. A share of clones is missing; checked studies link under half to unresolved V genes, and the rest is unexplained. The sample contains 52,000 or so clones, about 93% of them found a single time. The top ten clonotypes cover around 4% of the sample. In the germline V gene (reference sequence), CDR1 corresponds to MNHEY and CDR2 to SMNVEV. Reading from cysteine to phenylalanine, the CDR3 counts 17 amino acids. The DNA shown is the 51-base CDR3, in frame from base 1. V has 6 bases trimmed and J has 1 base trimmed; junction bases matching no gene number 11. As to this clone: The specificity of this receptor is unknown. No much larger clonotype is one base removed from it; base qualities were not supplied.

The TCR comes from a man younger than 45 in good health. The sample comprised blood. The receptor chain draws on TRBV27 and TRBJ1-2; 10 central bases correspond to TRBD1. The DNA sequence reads TGTGCCAGCAGACATCCGGGACAGGGGACGATTAACTATGGCTACACCTTC. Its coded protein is CASRHPGQGTINYGYTF.